The T cell receptor (beta chain) described here comes from a study of blood T cell repertoires in COVID-19. In terms of age and location, participants ranged from roughly 18 to 90 years and lived in about two dozen US areas. Germline V gene data show CDR1 as MNHEY and CDR2 as SMNVEV (reference sequence). The V gene lost 2 bases and the J gene lost 5 bases, with 9 bases spanning the gap. The CDR3 runs 13 residues. This clone was seen a few times. Original methodology: Amplification from reference gene primers served as the basis for estimated nucleated cell counts. Clones were sequenced by immunoSEQ multiplex PCR, and TCRdb holds only the in-frame ones, with some missing. V and J calls and clone size come straight from that table; D and trimming were deduced from the DNA. Here the sample spans roughly 380,000 clones, less than 90% being singletons.

This sequence was found in a woman aged 30 to 39 who had recovered from COVID-19. The J gene is TRBJ1-1, the V gene TRBV27; D not resolved. Material: PBMCs or T cells enriched from blood (not recorded which). The CDR3 bases are TGTGCCAGCAGTTTACAAACATGGACTGAAGCTTTCTTT. Translation: CASSLQTWTEAFF.